This TCR beta chain was captured in a study of regulatory T cells in long-lasting Graves disease. Trimming cost V 2 bases and J 4 bases; bases outside gene matches: 5. The CDR3 is 14 amino acids. Germline CDR1 is SGHAT and CDR2 is FQNNGV. This clonotype was detected many times. The antigen remains unidentified. To make TCR beta libraries, researchers used iRepertoire HTBI primers and Arm-PCR of CDR3 regions. One entry per CDR3 protein, called by TCRdb with MiXCR from the multiplex PCR reads. The sample lists fewer than 550,000 distinct CDR3 sequences, about 16% occurring once. Study-level results: Segments TRBV28, TRBJ1-2 and TRBJ2-5 showed preferential usage in persistent disease. Newly diagnosed patients had higher TCR diversity than persistent Graves' patients did.

Described time point: newly diagnosed GD, antithyroid drugs for less than 3 months. The TCR library used RNA extracted from PBMCs. This same sample was also part of a study on T cells in Graves' hyperthyroidism and ophthalmopathy. As that study records: Using the HTBI primer set, a first-round RT-PCR was run on the TCR CDR3. The model's output predicted ophthalmopathy at a median of 6.5 months prior to onset.

This clonotype was obtained from a woman between 18 and 29 years old with Graves disease. The rearrangement joins TRBV11-2 to TRBJ2-7, with TRBD2 identical over 7 bases. Material: peripheral blood mononuclear cells (PBMCs), obtained at new diagnosis, from a patient treated with antithyroid drugs. The CDR3 is CASSLPRGSYEQYF. In DNA form, the CDR3 reads TGTGCCAGCAGCTTACCGCGCGGGAGTTACGAGCAGTACTTC.